These 25 T cell receptor beta chains were all obtained from the same sample, sequenced in a study of molecular identifiers for immune sequencing clone quantification. Each CDR3 protein is one row after TCRdb ran MiXCR on the PCR reads. The table has some 320,000 distinct CDR3 sequences, around 21% seen once. Sequenced sample: naive CD8+ T cells from blood, with Jurkat cell RNA spiked in. Documented subset: FACS-sorted CD8+CD4-CCR7+CD45RA+ naive T cells. The receptors stem from a human donor in good health. Some libraries in this study had Jurkat cell RNA spiked in.

With respect to this clonotype: A read error may explain this, as a much larger clone is one base away. V is TRBV5-1 and J is TRBJ1-3; tentative D call: TRBD1 (5 bases). There are 15 residues in the CDR3. Germline V lookup: CDR1 SGHRS, CDR2 YFSETQ. CDR3 loop: CASSLTREAGYTIYF. The CDR3 nucleotides read TGCGCCAGCAGCTTGACCAGGGAAGCTGGATACACCATATATTTT.

Of note for this clonotype: This may be a read error, as it is one base from a much larger clone. The rearrangement links TRBV9 to TRBJ1-3; 7 bases fit TRBD1. CDR3 length equals 17 residues. Germline V gives CDR1 SGDLS, CDR2 YYNGEE. The trim removed 0 bases at V and 0 bases at J, leaving 6 bases unmatched. The chain's CDR3 is CASSVEDRVGSGNTIYF. CDR3 in DNA: TGTGCCAGCAGCGTAGAAGACAGGGTGGGCTCTGGAAACACCATATATTTT.

The V gene is TRBV27, the J gene TRBJ2-1, with 9 positions matching TRBD2. Trimming removed 5 bases from V and 2 bases from J; junction bases left unmatched: 7. The germline gives CDR1 MNHEY, CDR2 SMNVEV (reference sequence). The CDR3 length is 16 residues. The DNA of the CDR3 is TGTGCCAGCAGTCAGGGAGCGGGGGGCACCTACAATGAGCAGTTCTTC. As protein: CASSQGAGGTYNEQFF.

This clonotype was picked up many times. The CDR3 loop is CASRLAGGVGSYNEQFF. In DNA, the CDR3 is TGTGCCAGTAGGCTAGCGGGGGGGGTCGGATCCTACAATGAGCAGTTCTTC. The rearrangement uses TRBV6-5 and TRBJ2-1; 12 nucleotides line up with TRBD2. The germline V gene has CDR1 MNHEY and CDR2 SVGAGI. J lost 1 base, V lost 9 bases, and 10 bases had no gene match. CDR3 length equals 17 residues.

In this sample, this clonotype turned up many times. J is TRBJ1-1 and V is TRBV4-1, with D unclear. The CDR3 has 12 amino acids. Trimming cost V 2 bases and J 8 bases, with 9 bases left between them. Germline V lookup: CDR1 MGHRA, CDR2 YSYEKL. The CDR3 nucleotides read TGCGCCAGCAGCCAACTCGGAACCGAAGCTTTCTTT. This encodes CASSQLGTEAFF.

This clonotype has at least ten counts. The chain links TRBV29-1 to TRBJ2-7, with a weak D call TRBD1 (5 bases). CDR1 is SQVTM and CDR2 is ANQGSEA in the germline V gene. Trimming shortened V by 1 base and J by 2 bases, and 15 bases separated the two germline ends. This CDR3 has 15 amino acids. CDR3 bases: TGCAGCGTTGAAGGGGCCGGAGACAGAGCCTACGAGCAGTACTTC. This translates into CSVEGAGDRAYEQYF.

This clonotype was detected ten times or more. V gene TRBV9 combines with J gene TRBJ2-4; 10 nucleotides match TRBD1. The trim removed 3 bases at V and 0 bases at J, leaving 3 bases unmatched. This CDR3 has 16 amino acids. Germline values: CDR1 SGDLS, CDR2 YYNGEE. In DNA, the CDR3 is TGTGCCAGCAGCGCGACAGGGGGCTCAGCCAAAAACATTCAGTACTTC. Translated: CASSATGGSAKNIQYF. Using reference TRBV9 and TRBJ2-4 for the parts outside the CDR3, the full variable domain is DSGVTQTPKHLITATGQRVTLRCSPRSGDLSVYWYQQSLDQGLQFLIQYYNGEERAKGNILERFSAQQFPDLHSELNLSSLELGDSALYFCASSATGGSAKNIQYFGAGTRLSVL.

In the case of this clonotype: A clone one base away is much larger, so this may be a read error. This chain connects TRBV20-1 to TRBJ2-2; D perhaps matches TRBD1 (6 bases). Germline V gene sequence: CDR1 DFQATT, CDR2 SNEGSKA (reference sequence). The CDR3 consists of 16 residues. The CDR3 region is CSARDLGTTNTGEPFF. DNA of the CDR3: TGCAGTGCTAGAGATTTAGGGACAACGAACACCGGGGAGCCGTTTTTT.

Comments on this clonotype: Since a much larger clone is just one base distant, this may be a read error. The rearrangement uses TRBV6-5 and TRBJ2-6; a weak D match, TRBD1 (5 bases). Germline CDR1 reads MNHEY; CDR2 reads SVGAGI. This CDR3 comprises 16 residues. The CDR3 sequence is CASSPTLSPGASVLTF. As DNA, the CDR3 is TGTGCCAGCAGTCCCACCCTGTCCCCTGGGGCCAGCGTCCTGACTTTC.

About this clonotype itself: A much more abundant neighbour one base away suggests this may be a read error. V gene TRBV7-9 combines with J gene TRBJ2-1; D might be TRBD2 (5 bases). Trimming took 5 bases from V and 6 from J, leaving 20 bases between them. Germline CDR1 and CDR2: SEHNR and FQNEAQ (reference sequence). CDR3 length: 16 residues. In nucleotides, the CDR3 is TGTGCCAGCAGCCAGGTGGGCGGGTACGCCTGCAATGAGCAGTTCTTC. Translated: CASSQVGGYACNEQFF.

This clonotype is a singleton in its sample. The final CDR3 position lacks the conserved phenylalanine or tryptophan, pointing to a likely read error. This chain uses TRBV20-1 with TRBJ1-3; D perhaps matches TRBD1 (5 bases). Germline-derived CDR1 and CDR2 are DFQATT and SNEGSKA (reference sequence). V dropped 0 bases and J dropped 1 base, with 10 bases sitting between them. The CDR3 extends over 15 amino acids. The CDR3 spells CSARDKGLSGNTIYS. DNA of the CDR3: TGCAGTGCTAGAGATAAGGGGCTTTCTGGAAACACCATATATTCT.

In regard to this clonotype: A clone one base away is much larger, so this may be a read error. V is TRBV4-1 and J is TRBJ1-5, with unresolved D. CDR1 and CDR2 from the germline V gene are MGHRA and YSYEKL. Trimming cost V 0 bases and J 5 bases, with 11 bases left between them. The length of the CDR3 is 15 residues. This chain's CDR3 is CASSQEFAEDQPQHF. CDR3 bases: TGCGCCAGCAGCCAAGAATTCGCGGAGGATCAGCCCCAGCATTTT.

This clonotype was seen ten or more times. J is TRBJ2-6 and V is TRBV4-1; D gene ambiguous. V lost 2 bases and J 0 bases, leaving 2 bases between the germline ends. CDR3 size: 14 residues. The V gene's germline CDR1 is MGHRA and CDR2 YSYEKL. CDR3 nucleotide sequence: TGCGCCAGCAGCCAAATCTCTGGGGCCAACGTCCTGACTTTC. Amino acid sequence: CASSQISGANVLTF.

Worth noting for this clonotype: Compared with germline, one end of the junction differs, possibly owing to a read error. The rearrangement links TRBV6-5 to TRBJ2-7, with 7 bases matching TRBD1. The CDR3 contains 15 residues. Germline CDR1 MNHEY, CDR2 SVGAGI. CDR3 loop: CASSYSSGGSYGQYF. In DNA form, the CDR3 reads TGTGCCAGCAGTTACAGTTCAGGGGGTAGCTACGGGCAGTACTTC.

Notes on this clonotype: This may be a read error, as it is one base from a much larger clone. The genes are TRBV29-1 and TRBJ1-1; unclear D gene. V gave up 3 bases and J gave up 4 bases, with 12 bases separating them. CDR3 length: 13 residues. The germline gives CDR1 SQVTM, CDR2 ANQGSEA. The CDR3 nucleotides read TGCAGCGTTGAGGTCAGTAAGTTCACTGAAGCTTTCTTT. Protein: CSVEVSKFTEAFF.

Comment on this clonotype: Lacking the conserved final phenylalanine or tryptophan, this CDR3 likely reflects a read error. This sequence joins TRBV7-3 and TRBJ2-2; D gene unclear. The CDR3 loop spans 14 amino acids. Trimming pared 4 bases from V and 8 bases from J, leaving 14 bases between. Germline assignment: CDR1 SGHTA and CDR2 FQGTGA. Written as DNA, the CDR3 is TGTGCCAGCAGCTGGGGATTAGAATCAGGGGAGCTGTTTCTT. As protein: CASSWGLESGELFL.

In regard to this clonotype: A much larger clonotype is one base distant, so this may be a read error. The chain recombines TRBV19 with TRBJ2-5; 10 bases are shared with TRBD2. Looked up from germline, CDR1 is LNHDA and CDR2 is SQIVND (reference sequence). The length of the CDR3 is 16 residues. Here the CDR3 reads CASSIRAGGPVEPQYF. CDR3 coding DNA: TGTGCCAGTAGTATACGAGCGGGAGGGCCGGTAGAGCCCCAGTACTTC.

This clonotype was counted at least ten times. The V gene is TRBV5-1, the J gene TRBJ2-7; TRBD1 aligns across 9 bases. This CDR3 has 14 amino acids. The V segment lost 4 bases and the J segment 3 bases; nucleotides outside the gene matches: 5. Germline CDR1 SGHRS, CDR2 YFSETQ. In DNA, the CDR3 is TGCGCCAGCAGCGAGGGACAGGGTTTCTACGAGCAGTACTTC. Amino acids: CASSEGQGFYEQYF. Together with reference TRBV5-1 and TRBJ2-7, the CDR3 gives the full variable domain: KAGVTQTPRYLIKTRGQQVTLSCSPISGHRSVSWYQQTPGQGLQFLFEYFSETQRNKGNFPGRFSGRQFSNSRSEMNVSTLELGDSALYLCASSEGQGFYEQYFGPGTRLTVT.

As regards this clonotype: A much larger clonotype is one base distant, so this may be a read error. The chain employs TRBV4-1 and TRBJ2-7; the D gene is possibly TRBD1 (6 bases). This CDR3 contains 12 residues. CDR1 MGHRA and CDR2 YSYEKL come from the germline V gene. Written as DNA, the CDR3 is TGCGCCAGCAGCCAAGTGTCCAGGGGACCAGTCTTC. Translation: CASSQVSRGPVF.

There are many counts of this clonotype. This chain uses TRBV7-9 with TRBJ1-5; the D gene is possibly TRBD1 (6 bases). The CDR3 sequence is 16 residues long. Trimming took off 5 bases at V and 3 bases at J, with 17 bases between the two ends. Per the germline V gene, CDR1 is SEHNR and CDR2 is FQNEAQ (reference sequence). The CDR3 DNA reads as TGTGCCAGCAGCGCCCAGGGGCTGGCGCACAATCAGCCCCAGCATTTT. This encodes CASSAQGLAHNQPQHF.

As concerns this clonotype: A much larger clone differs by one base, so this may be a read error. The V call is TRBV5-3, the J call TRBJ2-3; D gene unclear. TRBV5-3 is an ORF, with its function uncertain. The CDR3 sequence is 17 residues long. Written as DNA, the CDR3 is TGTGCCAGCAGCTCACCCCGGACGACCTATAGCACAGATACGCGGTATTTT. It translates to CASSSPRTTYSTDTRYF.

This clonotype was counted ten times or more. V is TRBV7-9 and J is TRBJ1-1, with no clear D. Germline lookup yields CDR1 SEHNR and CDR2 FQNEAQ (reference sequence). CDR3 length: 14 residues. Trimming shortened V by 0 bases and J by 3 bases, and 8 bases separated the two germline ends. The CDR3 protein is CASSLAVGDTEAFF. DNA for the CDR3: TGTGCCAGCAGCTTAGCGGTTGGGGACACTGAAGCTTTCTTT.

This clonotype has just a few counts. The gene calls are TRBV12-3 or TRBV12-4 and TRBJ2-3; 8 positions match TRBD2. With V trimmed by 1 base and J by 1 base, 4 bases remained unmatched. This CDR3 contains 16 residues. In nucleotides, the CDR3 is TGTGCCAGCAGTTTAGTTTTTAGCGGGGGCACAGATACGCAGTATTTT. Translation: CASSLVFSGGTDTQYF.

This clonotype was detected only once. Given a much more abundant clone one base away, this may be a read error. J is TRBJ2-3 and V is TRBV20-1, with 8 positions matching TRBD2. The CDR3 is 13 amino acids. Germline values: CDR1 DFQATT, CDR2 SNEGSKA (reference sequence). The CDR3 reads CSPGGGGVDTQYF. In DNA, the CDR3 is TGCAGCCCGGGGGGGGGAGGGGTCGATACGCAGTATTTT.

Points on this clonotype: At one of its ends the junction is not consistent with the germline gene, which may arise from a read error. The chain uses TRBV5-4 and TRBJ2-6, with TRBD1 as a possible D gene (5 bases). CDR3 length: 19 residues. CDR1 SGHNT and CDR2 YYREEE come from the germline V gene (reference sequence). The CDR3 loop reads CASSLEVTSLGSGADVLTF. The CDR3 DNA reads as TGTGCCAGCAGCTTGGAAGTAACTTCCCTGGGCTCTGGGGCCGACGTCCTGACCTTC.